What follows is one T cell receptor (beta chain) and its context. The data are from a study of cytomegalovirus exposure and HLA in healthy donors. The donors were part of the approximately 130-subject validation cohort, which stood apart from the roughly 670-subject first cohort. Unmatched junction bases numbered 3, after V lost 0 bases and J lost 2 bases. The V gene's germline CDR1 is MNHEY and CDR2 SVGAGI. The CDR3 has 15 amino acids. TCRdb's copy holds only in-frame clones and misses some; the assay was immunoSEQ multiplex PCR. Among about 97,000 clones, about 95% were seen once, and the ten largest hold 0.89%.

Sample: PBMCs. The sequence derives from a woman aged 18-30 years in good health and CMV-seronegative. The chain uses TRBV6-5 and TRBJ2-7; 8 nucleotides line up with TRBD2. CDR3 sequence reads: CASSYSNGRAYEQYF. Written as DNA, the CDR3 is TGTGCCAGCAGTTACTCGAACGGGAGGGCCTACGAGCAGTACTTC.